The 16 T cell receptor beta chains in this list originate from one sample, sequenced in a study of T cells in tumors and immune-related adverse events. Using immunoSEQ multiplex PCR, the repertoire was profiled, and TCRdb retains in-frame clones only, with some absent. The sample contains 10,000 or so clones, under 95% of which appear only once. The specimen comprised lymph node tissue, sampled from a patient treated with anti-PD-1 therapy. The receptors were gathered from a female donor with metastatic renal cell carcinoma.

This chain joins TRBV28 and TRBJ2-4; possibly TRBD1 for D (6 bases). The CDR3 totals 16 residues. Germline V gives CDR1 MDHEN, CDR2 SYDVKM. Trimming removed 6 bases from V and 2 bases from J, with 17 bases in between. The CDR3 DNA sequence: TGTGCCAGCAGATACAGGGACGGCCTTCCCAAAAACATTCAGTACTTC. Amino acids: CASRYRDGLPKNIQYF.

The rearrangement links TRBV7-9 to TRBJ1-1; the match to TRBD1 covers 11 bases. CDR3 length: 15 residues. The germline gives CDR1 SEHNR, CDR2 FQNEAQ (reference sequence). J was trimmed by 1 base and V by 11 bases; bases with no gene match: 9. The CDR3 reads CAFGTGGFKNTEAFF. CDR3 coding DNA: TGTGCCTTCGGGACAGGGGGGTTTAAGAACACTGAAGCTTTCTTT.

The gene calls are TRBV15 and TRBJ2-2; 7 nucleotides agree with TRBD1. Trimming removed 0 bases from V and 7 bases from J; junction bases left unmatched: 2. The CDR3 extends over 14 amino acids. Germline loops: CDR1 LNHNV, CDR2 YYDKDF (reference sequence). The CDR3 reads CATSRDPGGGELFF. The CDR3 DNA reads TGTGCCACCAGCAGAGACCCAGGGGGCGGGGAGCTGTTTTTT.

The V and J genes are TRBV7-9 and TRBJ1-1; a possible D gene is TRBD1 (6 bases). Germline CDR1 reads SEHNR; CDR2 reads FQNEAQ (reference sequence). The V end was cut by 7 bases, the J end by 9 bases, with 18 bases between. The CDR3 spans 13 residues. Written as DNA, the CDR3 is TGTGCCAGCACCATTCCGGGAGGGGGTAAAGCTTTCTTT. Translating gives CASTIPGGGKAFF.

The chain couples TRBV7-2 to TRBJ2-1; TRBD2 might be the D (6 bases). The V gene lost 2 bases and the J gene lost 0 bases, with 8 bases spanning the gap. Germline V lookup: CDR1 SGHTA, CDR2 FQGNSA. The CDR3 has 15 amino acids. This CDR3 reads CASSLRRDSYNEQFF. DNA of the CDR3: TGTGCCAGCAGCTTACGGCGGGACTCCTACAATGAGCAGTTCTTC.

The chain links TRBV18 to TRBJ2-5, with D unresolved. The germline V gene has CDR1 KGHSH and CDR2 LQKENI. Trimming removed 2 bases from V and 0 bases from J, with 13 bases in between. This CDR3 spans 16 amino acids. The CDR3 DNA reads TGTGCCAGCTCACCAGCAGGACGAAACTACCAAGAGACCCAGTACTTC. Translated: CASSPAGRNYQETQYF. The full variable domain, with the rest looked up from reference TRBV18 and TRBJ2-5, is NAGVMQNPRHLVRRRGQEARLRCSPMKGHSHVYWYRQLPEEGLKFMVYLQKENIIDESGMPKERFSAEFPKEGPSILRIQQVVRGDSAAYFCASSPAGRNYQETQYFGPGTRLLVL.

This chain uses TRBV27 with TRBJ2-1; no clear D gene. The V end lost 6 bases, the J end lost 4 bases, and 7 bases lay between the germline ends. CDR3 length: 12 amino acids. Germline-derived CDR1 and CDR2 are MNHEY and SMNVEV (reference sequence). CDR3 coding DNA: TGTGCCAGCAGACTGACGTACAATGAGCAGTTCTTC. As protein: CASRLTYNEQFF.

This chain connects TRBV7-6 to TRBJ1-2, with D unclear. Germline CDR1 reads SGHVS; CDR2 reads FNYEAQ. The CDR3 loop spans 13 amino acids. V was shortened by 5 bases and J by 5 bases, with 12 bases between the two germline ends. CDR3 sequence (DNA): TGTGCCAGCAGCCCTGGGGTAACGTATGGCTACACCTTC. This encodes CASSPGVTYGYTF.

The count of this clone is one. The chain uses TRBV10-1 and TRBJ2-1, with 10 nucleotides matching TRBD2. The CDR3 has 15 amino acids. V was clipped by 3 bases and J by 6 bases; unmatched bases: 5. Germline V lookup: CDR1 WNHNN, CDR2 SYGVQD (reference sequence). The CDR3 DNA reads as TGCGCCAGCAGTGAATGGACTAGCGGACGCAATGAGCAGTTCTTC. Its protein product is CASSEWTSGRNEQFF.

This chain connects TRBV11-2 to TRBJ1-2; D unresolved. V gave up 1 base and J gave up 2 bases, with 8 bases separating them. CDR1 and CDR2 from the germline V gene are SGHAT and FQNNGV. There are 14 residues in the CDR3. The CDR3 DNA follows: TGTGCCAGCAGCTTAGGAGGTACCAACTATGGCTACACCTTC. This encodes CASSLGGTNYGYTF.

With respect to this clone: Different DNA sequences within this sample yield the same CDR3. The chain employs TRBV5-4 and TRBJ2-3; D possibly corresponds to TRBD2 (5 bases). The CDR3 loop spans 16 amino acids. The V gene's germline CDR1 is SGHNT and CDR2 YYREEE (reference sequence). Trimming cost V 4 bases and J 2 bases, with 17 bases left between them. In DNA, the CDR3 is TGTGCCAGCAGCACCCTGACGGGGTCGACCACAGATACGCAGTATTTT. Residues: CASSTLTGSTTDTQYF.

This clone was seen once. Here the CDR3 DNA reads TGTGCCAGCAGTTTTGCAGGGTATCGCTATGGCTACACCTTC. It specifies CASSFAGYRYGYTF. The rearrangement uses TRBV27 and TRBJ1-2, with a weak D call TRBD1 (5 bases). Germline CDR1 is MNHEY and CDR2 is SMNVEV (reference sequence). With 3 bases removed from V and 4 bases from J, the gap between germline ends came to 12 bases. This CDR3 is 14 amino acids long.

V and J are TRBV5-1 and TRBJ1-6; TRBD1 matches at 8 bases. The junction had 4 bases not matched to a gene; V was cut back by 0 bases and J by 8 bases. CDR1 SGHRS and CDR2 YFSETQ come from the germline V gene. This CDR3 comprises 15 residues. CDR3 sequence reads: CASSLETGVDSPLHF. The CDR3 DNA is TGCGCCAGCAGCTTGGAGACAGGGGTAGATTCACCCCTCCACTTT.

V usage is TRBV11-2 and J usage is TRBJ2-7; 8 bases map to TRBD1. Germline V gene lookup returns CDR1 SGHAT and CDR2 FQNNGV. After removal of 3 bases from V and 3 bases from J, the junction contained 7 bases not matched to a gene. This CDR3 is 15 amino acids long. CDR3 sequence: CASSLDRAGGYEQYF. The DNA of the CDR3 is TGTGCCAGCAGCTTGGACAGGGCAGGGGGCTACGAGCAGTACTTC.

V gene TRBV6-1 combines with J gene TRBJ1-5, with no clear D. The CDR3 has 14 amino acids. The germline CDR1 and CDR2 sequences are MNHNS and SASEGT. Trimming removed 4 bases from V and 5 bases from J, with 12 bases in between. CDR3 region: CASSVRWTDQPQHF. CDR3 DNA sequence: TGTGCCAGCAGTGTGAGATGGACGGATCAGCCCCAGCATTTT.

V gene TRBV11-2 combines with J gene TRBJ1-6; D may be TRBD1 (5 bases). The germline CDR1 and CDR2 sequences are SGHAT and FQNNGV. Trimming shortened V by 1 base and J by 8 bases, and 9 bases separated the two germline ends. The CDR3 loop spans 14 amino acids. CDR3 amino acids: CASSLGQGHSPLHF. The CDR3 nucleotides are TGTGCCAGCAGCTTAGGGCAGGGCCATTCACCCCTCCACTTT.